This T cell receptor beta chain originates from a study of T-cell memory formation after mild COVID-19. Study summary: TCR clustering was largely donor specific. Study findings and constraints: Clones contracting across day 15 to 85 had a balanced CD4/CD8 profile; later expanding clones leaned CD4+. SARS-CoV-2 specificity was not confirmed for second-wave clones peaking on day 37. Chiefly within CM and EM were the contracting CD4+ clones; CD8+ ones were within EMRA.

Each CDR3 protein is one row after TCRdb ran MiXCR on the 5' RACE reads. The sample comprises roughly 240,000 distinct CDR3 sequences, 15% to 20% of which are singletons, and 22% rests with the top ten. Turning to this clonotype: As yet, its antigen is unknown.

Germline loops: CDR1 SGHRS, CDR2 YFSETQ. Trimming removed 0 bases at V and 7 bases at J, with 17 bases between. The CDR3 spans 16 residues. The sequenced sample consisted of PBMCs or a T cell subset sorted from them (not recorded which). The origin of this receptor is a young man who had mild COVID-19 (a few samples of this study predate the infection). Cell type and time point are not known. The J gene is TRBJ2-4, the V gene TRBV5-1, with a weak D call TRBD1 (6 bases). Here the CDR3 reads CASSLAGRGTRNIQYF. In DNA form, the CDR3 reads TGCGCCAGCAGCTTGGCCGGCAGGGGAACGCGGAACATTCAGTACTTC. Supplemented by reference TRBV5-1 and TRBJ2-4, the full variable domain reads KAGVTQTPRYLIKTRGQQVTLSCSPISGHRSVSWYQQTPGQGLQFLFEYFSETQRNKGNFPGRFSGRQFSNSRSEMNVSTLELGDSALYLCASSLAGRGTRNIQYFGAGTRLSVL.